Presented here are 26 T cell receptor beta chains from one specimen sequenced in a study of post-analysis software for immune sequencing data. General study findings and limits: Patients had higher frequencies than controls of four to six TRBV segments, including TRBV5-6, TRBV5-1 and TRBV20-1.

For these receptors, no antigen is known. TCR beta cDNA libraries had unique molecular identifiers. TCRdb passed the PCR reads through MiXCR, listing each CDR3 protein once. The table lists hundreds of thousands of distinct CDR3 sequences, about 60% of them singletons. Specimen: blood. The receptors shown here come from a girl aged 2 to 9 with multiple sclerosis.

The chain links TRBV12-3 or TRBV12-4 to TRBJ1-5, with D hard to call. The CDR3 spans 13 residues. Trimming stripped 7 bases from V and 9 bases from J, with 16 bases between. The CDR3 region is CASTPGGVGPQHF. The CDR3, as DNA: TGTGCCAGCACCCCCGGCGGGGTTGGGCCCCAGCATTTT.

This clonotype was seen a few times. The rearrangement uses TRBV5-1 and TRBJ1-1; D is unclear. Germline-derived CDR1 and CDR2 are SGHRS and YFSETQ. The V and J ends lost 9 bases and 1 base respectively, with 4 bases between them. This CDR3 has 10 amino acids. In DNA, the CDR3 is TGCGCCATCCAGAACACTGAAGCTTTCTTT. Translating gives CAIQNTEAFF.

V gene TRBV11-2 combines with J gene TRBJ2-5; D perhaps matches TRBD2 (5 bases). The germline gives CDR1 SGHAT, CDR2 FQNNGV. The CDR3 spans 15 residues. Between the trimmed V and J ends, which lost 0 bases and 5 bases, there was a span of 13 bases. CDR3 DNA: TGTGCCAGCAGCTTAGATGGGATAGCGAGGGAGACCCAGTACTTC. Its translation is CASSLDGIARETQYF.

V usage is TRBV20-1 and J usage is TRBJ2-5; D possibly uses TRBD1 or TRBD2 (5 bases each). Germline loops: CDR1 DFQATT, CDR2 SNEGSKA (reference sequence). Trimming shortened V by 5 bases and J by 0 bases, and 13 bases separated the two germline ends. The CDR3 contains 14 residues. The CDR3: CSAGGRSHQETQYF. The CDR3 DNA follows: TGCAGTGCTGGGGGACGGAGCCACCAAGAGACCCAGTACTTC.

The rearrangement joins TRBV7-2 to TRBJ2-7; TRBD2 matches at 11 bases. The J call is doubtful: the DNA matches TRBJ2-5 better. This CDR3 spans 14 amino acids. Germline values: CDR1 SGHTA, CDR2 FQGNSA. CDR3 sequence reads: CASRTSGGRETQYF. CDR3 DNA sequence: TGTGCCAGCAGAACTAGCGGGGGAAGAGAGACCCAGTACTTC.

V usage is TRBV6-2 or TRBV6-3 and J usage is TRBJ2-3; a possible D gene is TRBD2 (6 bases). The germline V gene encodes CDR1 MNHEY and CDR2 SVGEGT. The CDR3 covers 14 residues. With 0 bases removed from V and 2 bases from J, the gap between germline ends came to 6 bases. The CDR3 nucleotides read TGTGCCAGCAGTTACTCACTAGCCACAGATACGCAGTATTTT. Its translation: CASSYSLATDTQYF.

The chain carries TRBV29-1 and TRBJ1-4; D is unclear. CDR3 length: 20 amino acids. V was trimmed by 0 bases and J by 0 bases, leaving 23 bases between them. Germline CDR1 reads SQVTM; CDR2 reads ANQGSEA. The CDR3 nucleotides are TGCAGCGTTGAAGATTTGTCCGGGGAGGGCTCGGCGGCAACTAATGAAAAACTGTTTTTT. Protein: CSVEDLSGEGSAATNEKLFF.

This clonotype has more than one count but fewer than ten. The chain combines TRBV10-1 with TRBJ2-1; TRBD2 matches 10 bases. V shed 1 base and J 7 bases; nucleotides not matched to a gene: 19. The CDR3 runs to 20 residues. Germline V gene data show CDR1 as WNHNN and CDR2 as SYGVQD (reference sequence). The CDR3 nucleotides read TGCGCCAGCAGTGAGTACCCTCCTGCCGGAGCGGGAGGGCCAAGGAATGAGCAGTTCTTC. It specifies CASSEYPPAGAGGPRNEQFF.

J is TRBJ2-1 and V is TRBV30, with unresolved D. V lost 6 bases to trimming and J lost 7 bases, with 4 bases between them. CDR1 is GTSNPN and CDR2 is SVGIG in the germline V gene (reference sequence). The CDR3 covers 9 residues. CDR3 in amino acids: CACENEQFF. CDR3 bases: TGTGCCTGCGAGAATGAGCAGTTCTTC.

The chain links TRBV29-1 to TRBJ2-2; D ambiguous. There are 12 residues in the CDR3. Trimming stripped 4 bases from V and 2 bases from J, with 5 bases between. Germline CDR1 SQVTM, CDR2 ANQGSEA. The CDR3 region has the DNA TGCAGCGTTGCCCCAAACACCGGGGAGCTGTTTTTT. Translation gives CSVAPNTGELFF.

The chain joins TRBV10-3 to TRBJ1-1; 7 nucleotides match TRBD1. CDR1 and CDR2 from the germline V gene are ENHRY and SYGVKD. V shed 7 bases, J shed 0 bases, and the junction held 2 bases outside the gene matches. The CDR3 has 13 residues. The CDR3 loop reads CAIKDRLNTEAFF. The CDR3 DNA reads as TGTGCCATCAAGGACAGGTTGAACACTGAAGCTTTCTTT.

This rearrangement joins TRBV15 to TRBJ1-3, with D hard to call. This CDR3 has 17 residues. Germline V CDR1 and CDR2: LNHNV, YYDKDF (reference sequence). The V and J ends lost 0 bases and 2 bases respectively, with 14 bases between them. CDR3 coding DNA: TGTGCCACCAGCAGAGAAGGAAGCCCTACTCCTGGAAACACCATATATTTT. It yields the protein CATSREGSPTPGNTIYF.

Only a few counts were recorded for this clonotype. The rearrangement joins TRBV10-2 to TRBJ1-1; 8 bases match TRBD1. V shed 7 bases and J 1 base; nucleotides not matched to a gene: 17. This CDR3 has 18 residues. Germline lookup yields CDR1 WSHSY and CDR2 SAAADI. This chain's CDR3 is CASTFVPRGPIQNTEAFF. DNA of the CDR3: TGCGCCAGCACCTTCGTACCCAGGGGGCCAATTCAGAACACTGAAGCTTTCTTT.

This clonotype appeared a few times. The CDR3 bases are TGTGCCAGCAGTCCGCCGGGGTCATGGGCGCGATGGTTCCCCTACGAGCAGTACTTC. It is translated as CASSPPGSWARWFPYEQYF. V usage is TRBV27 and J usage is TRBJ2-7; possible D gene TRBD2, 5 bases. Trimming cost V 5 bases and J 2 bases, with 28 bases left between them. Germline assignment: CDR1 MNHEY and CDR2 SMNVEV (reference sequence). The CDR3 consists of 19 residues.

This chain connects TRBV4-2 to TRBJ2-5; D call uncertain. The CDR3 is made up of 14 amino acids. Germline assignment: CDR1 LGHNA and CDR2 YNFKEQ. Trimming stripped 4 bases from V and 2 bases from J, with 11 bases between. The CDR3 bases are TGTGCCAGCAGCCTCCAAACCAAGCAAGAGACCCAGTACTTC. Its translation: CASSLQTKQETQYF.

Only a few counts were recorded for this clonotype. The chain joins TRBV20-1 to TRBJ2-3; 9 bases match TRBD2. Germline CDR1 reads DFQATT; CDR2 reads SNEGSKA (reference sequence). This CDR3 is 17 amino acids long. With V trimmed by 5 bases and J by 2 bases, 14 bases remained unmatched. The CDR3 DNA sequence: TGCAGTGCTTTGAGGACTAGCGCCCCAAGCTTCACAGATACGCAGTATTTT. It is translated as CSALRTSAPSFTDTQYF.

This chain's CDR3 is CASGLVTGVEQFF. The CDR3, as DNA: TGTGCTAGTGGTTTGGTAACGGGAGTGGAGCAGTTCTTC. The genes are TRBV12-5 and TRBJ2-1; D possibly corresponds to TRBD2 (6 bases). CDR3 size: 13 residues. Per the germline V gene, CDR1 is LGHNT and CDR2 is FRNRAP. V was clipped by 0 bases and J by 10 bases, with 10 bases between them.

This clonotype was seen a few times. V is TRBV3-1 and J is TRBJ2-1, with D tentatively TRBD1 (6 bases). Looked up from germline, CDR1 is LGHDT and CDR2 is YNNKEL (reference sequence). V gave up 5 bases and J gave up 3 bases, with 14 bases separating them. The CDR3 covers 15 residues. The CDR3 DNA follows: TGTGCCAGCAGCTTGGGACAACCCGACTACAATGAGCAGTTCTTC. Its protein is CASSLGQPDYNEQFF.

This clonotype was seen a few times. The chain carries TRBV6-2 or TRBV6-3 and TRBJ1-2; unclear D gene. Germline CDR1 MNHEY, CDR2 SVGEGT. There are 12 residues in the CDR3. V was clipped by 2 bases and J by 4 bases, with 5 bases between them. This CDR3 is CASSYNGYGYTF. DNA of the CDR3: TGTGCCAGCAGTTACAACGGCTATGGCTACACCTTC.

A few counts support this clonotype. V gene TRBV27 combines with J gene TRBJ2-7, with a possible D match to TRBD2 (6 bases). The CDR3 length is 14 residues. Germline CDR1 is MNHEY and CDR2 is SMNVEV (reference sequence). V was shortened by 5 bases and J by 3 bases, with 14 bases between the two germline ends. CDR3 loop: CASSPIADHYEQYF. For the CDR3, the DNA is TGTGCCAGCAGTCCAATAGCGGACCACTACGAGCAGTACTTC.

This clonotype was seen only a few times. V and J are TRBV30 and TRBJ2-3; possibly TRBD1 for D (6 bases). Germline V gene sequence: CDR1 GTSNPN, CDR2 SVGIG (reference sequence). Trimming removed 4 bases from V and 7 bases from J, with 21 bases in between. This CDR3 spans 15 amino acids. The CDR3 region has the DNA TGTGCCTGGAAGGGACACCCATTACGGGCCCATACGCAGTATTTT. Its translation: CAWKGHPLRAHTQYF.

This sequence joins TRBV28 and TRBJ2-7; D remains ambiguous. CDR1 MDHEN and CDR2 SYDVKM come from the germline V gene. The V end lost 5 bases, the J end lost 7 bases, and 12 bases lay between the germline ends. This CDR3 has 12 amino acids. The CDR3 DNA sequence: TGTGCCAGCAGTCTAAGTTCGCGGGAGCAGTACTTC. Its translation is CASSLSSREQYF.

This clonotype showed up just a few times. The V and J genes are TRBV20-1 and TRBJ1-5, with D uncertain. The CDR3 has 16 residues. Germline V gives CDR1 DFQATT, CDR2 SNEGSKA (reference sequence). V dropped 2 bases and J dropped 5 bases, with 19 bases sitting between them. CDR3 bases: TGCAGTGCTAGATTTCACCGACGACACTACCATCAGCCCCAGCATTTT. It specifies CSARFHRRHYHQPQHF.

The chain uses TRBV5-1 and TRBJ2-7; D is uncertain. This CDR3 comprises 14 residues. Germline CDR1 is SGHRS and CDR2 is YFSETQ. Trimming removed 0 bases from V and 1 base from J, with 8 bases in between. CDR3: CASSLGLFSYEQYF. CDR3 nucleotide sequence: TGCGCCAGCAGCTTGGGTCTATTTTCCTACGAGCAGTACTTC.

CDR3: CASNYYSTDTQYF. The CDR3 DNA sequence: TGTGCCAGCAATTACTACAGCACAGATACGCAGTATTTT. The V gene is TRBV2, the J gene TRBJ2-3, with D uncertain. Germline V gene data show CDR1 as SNHLY and CDR2 as FYNNEI. The CDR3 totals 13 residues. Trimming took off 7 bases at V and 0 bases at J, with 8 bases between the two ends.

The rearrangement links TRBV7-2 to TRBJ1-6, with TRBD1 matching 11 bases. This CDR3 region has 16 residues. Losses at the gene ends were 5 bases for V and 12 bases for J; bases not matched to a gene: 12. CDR1 SGHTA and CDR2 FQGNSA come from the germline V gene. CDR3 in amino acids: CASSLRTGGLGLPLHF. As DNA, the CDR3 is TGTGCCAGCAGCCTTAGGACAGGGGGCTTAGGTTTACCCCTCCACTTT.